This entry lists 19 T cell receptor beta chains sequenced from one sample in a study of CD8 T cells in Susac syndrome. cDNA came from roughly 0.53 to 1 ug RNA primed by random hexamers. Via MiXCR, TCRdb re-called the immunoSEQ multiplex PCR reads, giving one row per CDR3 protein. The sample has about 300,000 distinct CDR3 sequences, 85% seen once. Sequenced sample: CD8+ T cells from PBMCs. Receptors originate from a human donor with multiple sclerosis.

This rearrangement joins TRBV19 to TRBJ2-2, with 7 bases aligning to TRBD2. Germline trimming cut 6 bases from V and 4 bases from J; bases unmatched to any gene: 8. Per the germline V gene, CDR1 is LNHDA and CDR2 is SQIVND (reference sequence). The CDR3 runs 15 residues. The CDR3 bases are TGTGCCAGTAGACGAAGTGGGGGGGGCACCGGGGAGCTGTTTTTT. Amino acid sequence: CASRRSGGGTGELFF.

The chain couples TRBV29-1 to TRBJ1-2, with 7 bases lining up with TRBD1. Trimming cost V 6 bases and J 4 bases; bases outside gene matches: 8. The length of the CDR3 is 13 residues. The germline V gene encodes CDR1 SQVTM and CDR2 ANQGSEA. The CDR3 DNA reads as TGCAGCGTCGACGACAGGGTCGGCTATGGCTACACCTTC. It yields the protein CSVDDRVGYGYTF.

The rearrangement links TRBV24-1 to TRBJ2-7, with 8 bases identical to TRBD1. V lost 3 bases and J lost 7; bases outside the gene matches: 4. The V gene's germline CDR1 is KGHDR and CDR2 SFDVKD. The length of the CDR3 is 13 residues. CDR3 residues: CATSDLGQGEQYF. CDR3 nucleotide sequence: TGTGCCACCAGTGATCTAGGACAGGGAGAGCAGTACTTC.

CDR3 in DNA: TGTGCCAGCAGTTCTGGTACGGGTGAGCAGTTCTTC. Translating gives CASSSGTGEQFF. This chain links TRBV6-4 with TRBJ2-1; D gene ambiguous. In germline, CDR1 is MRHNA, CDR2 SNTAGT. V lost 5 bases, J lost 9 bases, and 11 bases lay in between. The CDR3 sequence is 12 residues long.

The V and J genes are TRBV4-1 and TRBJ2-3; 9 bases line up with TRBD2. Germline V gives CDR1 MGHRA, CDR2 YSYEKL. The CDR3 has 23 amino acids. The J segment lost 1 base and the V segment lost 0 bases, leaving 23 bases of the junction unmatched. CDR3 protein: CASSQDQGVRREGSISGTDTQYF. The CDR3 DNA reads as TGCGCCAGCAGCCAAGATCAAGGGGTTCGGCGGGAGGGGTCAATTTCCGGCACAGATACGCAGTATTTT.

The chain has TRBV28 and TRBJ2-7; 8 bases are shared with TRBD1. With 3 bases clipped from V and 3 bases from J, the junction kept 10 bases outside the gene matches. Per the germline V gene, CDR1 is MDHEN and CDR2 is SYDVKM. This CDR3 has 16 amino acids. CDR3 bases: TGTGCCAGCAGTTTTTACCGTGACAGGGGAGGCTACGAGCAGTACTTC. Its translation: CASSFYRDRGGYEQYF.

The chain employs TRBV15 and TRBJ1-1; D remains ambiguous. Germline V gene data show CDR1 as LNHNV and CDR2 as YYDKDF (reference sequence). The V end lost 5 bases, the J end lost 7 bases, and 11 bases lay between the germline ends. The CDR3 runs to 12 residues. The CDR3 nucleotides read TGTGCCACCAGCGGAATTGACGGTGAAGCTTTCTTT. It yields the protein CATSGIDGEAFF. Variable domain in full (rest from reference TRBV15 and TRBJ1-1): DAMVIQNPRYQVTQFGKPVTLSCSQTLNHNVMYWYQQKSSQAPKLLFHYYDKDFNNEADTPDNFQSRRPNTSFCFLDIRSPGLGDTAMYLCATSGIDGEAFFGQGTRLTVV.

The chain has TRBV15 and TRBJ2-1, with 8 bases identical to TRBD2. Trimming cost V 1 base and J 4 bases; bases outside gene matches: 3. CDR3 length equals 15 residues. Germline values: CDR1 LNHNV, CDR2 YYDKDF (reference sequence). The CDR3 is CATSRGLARYNEQFF. CDR3 nucleotides: TGTGCCACCAGCAGAGGACTAGCGAGATACAATGAGCAGTTCTTC.

The sample holds a few counts of this clonotype. The V gene is TRBV7-6, the J gene TRBJ2-1, with 8 bases identical to TRBD2. V lost 5 bases to trimming and J lost 6 bases; unmatched junction nucleotides: 9. Germline lookup yields CDR1 SGHVS and CDR2 FNYEAQ. This CDR3 has 15 amino acids. The CDR3 region has the DNA TGTGCCAGCAGCATACTAGCGGAGTCTGGCAATGAGCAGTTCTTC. Translation: CASSILAESGNEQFF. Filled out from reference TRBV7-6 and TRBJ2-1, the complete variable domain reads GAGVSQSPRYKVTKRGQDVALRCDPISGHVSLYWYRQALGQGPEFLTYFNYEAQQDKSGLPNDRFSAERPEGSISTLTIQRTEQRDSAMYRCASSILAESGNEQFFGPGTRLTVL.

This chain joins TRBV7-9 and TRBJ1-2; unclear D gene. V was trimmed by 2 bases and J by 0 bases, leaving 13 bases between them. Germline CDR1 is SEHNR and CDR2 is FQNEAQ (reference sequence). CDR3 length equals 16 residues. The CDR3 spells CASSLRMRETNYGYTF. DNA of the CDR3: TGTGCCAGCAGCTTAAGGATGCGGGAGACTAACTATGGCTACACCTTC.

The gene calls are TRBV11-2 and TRBJ2-3; 8 bases are shared with TRBD2. Germline loops: CDR1 SGHAT, CDR2 FQNNGV. CDR3 length: 14 amino acids. The J segment lost 4 bases and the V segment lost 1 base, leaving 1 base of the junction unmatched. CDR3 amino acids: CASSLAGLADTQYF. The CDR3 DNA sequence: TGTGCCAGCAGCTTAGCGGGACTAGCAGATACGCAGTATTTT.

The rearrangement links TRBV7-9 to TRBJ1-1, with 9 bases lining up with TRBD1. The CDR3 length is 16 residues. Trimming cost V 4 bases and J 3 bases; bases outside gene matches: 9. The germline V gene encodes CDR1 SEHNR and CDR2 FQNEAQ (reference sequence). CDR3 residues: CASSSPGTGRDTEAFF. CDR3 DNA sequence: TGTGCCAGCAGCTCCCCCGGGACAGGGAGAGACACTGAAGCTTTCTTT.

The chain carries TRBV6-2 or TRBV6-3 and TRBJ1-2, with D uncertain. Germline CDR1 and CDR2: MNHEY and SVGEGT. The CDR3 spans 15 residues. Trimming removed 4 bases from V and 11 bases from J, with 23 bases in between. DNA for the CDR3: TGTGCCAGCAGTTCCAGGTCGGAGTTGACTATGGGTTACACCTTC. This translates into CASSSRSELTMGYTF.

This clonotype was detected a few times. The V call is TRBV5-4, the J call TRBJ2-1, with 13 positions matching TRBD2. The trim removed 3 bases at V and 9 bases at J, leaving 9 bases unmatched. Germline lookup yields CDR1 SGHNT and CDR2 YYREEE (reference sequence). The CDR3 consists of 16 residues. In nucleotides, the CDR3 is TGTGCCAGCAGCTCTGGACTAGCGGGAGTCTTCTCTGAGCAGTTCTTC. This translates into CASSSGLAGVFSEQFF.

CDR3 region: CASSRTLAGDYEQYF. The CDR3 nucleotides read TGTGCCAGCAGCCGGACTCTAGCGGGAGACTACGAGCAGTACTTC. The chain is built from TRBV7-6 and TRBJ2-7; TRBD2 agrees at 10 bases. From germline, CDR1 is SGHVS and CDR2 FNYEAQ. The J segment lost 3 bases and the V segment lost 5 bases, leaving 7 bases of the junction unmatched. The CDR3 spans 15 residues. Combining the CDR3 with reference TRBV7-6 and TRBJ2-7 gives the whole variable domain GAGVSQSPRYKVTKRGQDVALRCDPISGHVSLYWYRQALGQGPEFLTYFNYEAQQDKSGLPNDRFSAERPEGSISTLTIQRTEQRDSAMYRCASSRTLAGDYEQYFGPGTRLTVT.

This chain joins TRBV28 and TRBJ2-5; the D gene is possibly TRBD2 (5 bases). CDR1 and CDR2 (germline): MDHEN, SYDVKM. This CDR3 comprises 15 residues. V was pared by 3 bases and J by 2 bases, with 13 bases between. The CDR3 loop is CASSLASSPQETQYF. CDR3 coding DNA: TGTGCCAGCAGTTTGGCTAGCAGCCCTCAAGAGACCCAGTACTTC. Supplemented by reference TRBV28 and TRBJ2-5, the full variable domain reads DVKVTQSSRYLVKRTGEKVFLECVQDMDHENMFWYRQDPGLGLRLIYFSYDVKMKEKGDIPEGYSVSREKKERFSLILESASTNQTSMYLCASSLASSPQETQYFGPGTRLLVL.

The chain uses TRBV29-1 and TRBJ1-2, with D perhaps matching TRBD1 (5 bases). The CDR3 covers 12 residues. V dropped 8 bases and J dropped 5 bases, with 15 bases sitting between them. Germline V gene data show CDR1 as SQVTM and CDR2 as ANQGSEA. CDR3 sequence reads: CSYHGTDYGYTF. The CDR3 DNA sequence: TGCAGCTACCATGGGACGGATTATGGCTACACCTTC. Variable domain in full (rest from reference TRBV29-1 and TRBJ1-2): SAVISQKPSRDICQRGTSLTIQCQVDSQVTMMFWYRQQPGQSLTLIATANQGSEATYESGFVIDKFPISRPNLTFSTLTVSNMSPEDSSIYLCSYHGTDYGYTFGSGTRLTVV.

The chain joins TRBV9 to TRBJ2-1; the D gene is possibly TRBD2 (5 bases). The germline V gene encodes CDR1 SGDLS and CDR2 YYNGEE. Trimming removed 5 bases at V and 4 bases at J, with 19 bases between. This CDR3 has 16 amino acids. The CDR3 nucleotides read TGTGCCAGCAGTTCCGACGGGAAGCGGTGGTACAATGAGCAGTTCTTC. Its protein is CASSSDGKRWYNEQFF.

This sequence joins TRBV5-6 and TRBJ1-2; TRBD1 is a possible D gene (5 bases). Trimming took 4 bases from V and 4 from J, leaving 17 bases between them. The germline gives CDR1 SGHDT, CDR2 YYEEEE. CDR3 length: 15 residues. CDR3 amino acids: CASSLRDAGSYGYTF. In DNA form, the CDR3 reads TGTGCCAGCAGCCTTCGGGACGCAGGCAGCTATGGCTACACCTTC.